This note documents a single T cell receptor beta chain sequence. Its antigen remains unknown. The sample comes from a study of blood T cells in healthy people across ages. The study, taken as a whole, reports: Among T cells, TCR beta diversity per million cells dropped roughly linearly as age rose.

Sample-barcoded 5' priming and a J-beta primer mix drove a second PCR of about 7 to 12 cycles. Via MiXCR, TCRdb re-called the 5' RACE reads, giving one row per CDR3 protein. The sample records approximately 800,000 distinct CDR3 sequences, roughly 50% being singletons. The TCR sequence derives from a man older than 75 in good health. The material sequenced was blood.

The CDR3, as DNA: TGTGCCAGCTCTTGGGAGAGATATAATTCACCCCTCCACTTT. It specifies CASSWERYNSPLHF. V is TRBV3-1 and J is TRBJ1-6; D gene ambiguous. The V gene lost 8 bases and the J gene lost 4 bases, with 12 bases spanning the gap. This CDR3 is 14 amino acids long. CDR1 and CDR2 from the germline V gene are LGHDT and YNNKEL (reference sequence). Drawing the rest from reference TRBV3-1 and TRBJ1-6, the complete variable domain is DTAVSQTPKYLVTQMGNDKSIKCEQNLGHDTMYWYKQDSKKFLKIMFSYNNKELIINETVPNRFSPKSPDKAHLNLHINSLELGDSAVYFCASSWERYNSPLHFGNGTRLTVT.